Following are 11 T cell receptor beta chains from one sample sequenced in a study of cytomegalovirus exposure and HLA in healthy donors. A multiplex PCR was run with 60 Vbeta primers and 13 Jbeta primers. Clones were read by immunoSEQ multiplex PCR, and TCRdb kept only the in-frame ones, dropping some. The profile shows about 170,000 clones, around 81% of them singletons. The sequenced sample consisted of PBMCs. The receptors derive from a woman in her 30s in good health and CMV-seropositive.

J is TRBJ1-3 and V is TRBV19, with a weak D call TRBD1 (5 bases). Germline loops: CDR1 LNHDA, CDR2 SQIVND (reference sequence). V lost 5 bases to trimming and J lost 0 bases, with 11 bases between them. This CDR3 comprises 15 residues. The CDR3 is CASSSGGTSGNTIYF. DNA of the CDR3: TGTGCCAGTAGTTCGGGGGGGACCTCTGGAAACACCATATATTTT.

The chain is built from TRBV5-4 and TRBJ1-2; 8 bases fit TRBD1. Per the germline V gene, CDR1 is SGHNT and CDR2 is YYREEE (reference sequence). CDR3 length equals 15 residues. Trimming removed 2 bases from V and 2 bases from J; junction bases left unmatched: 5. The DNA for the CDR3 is TGTGCCAGCAGCTTAGCAGGGGGCGCGAACTATGGCTACACCTTC. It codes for CASSLAGGANYGYTF.

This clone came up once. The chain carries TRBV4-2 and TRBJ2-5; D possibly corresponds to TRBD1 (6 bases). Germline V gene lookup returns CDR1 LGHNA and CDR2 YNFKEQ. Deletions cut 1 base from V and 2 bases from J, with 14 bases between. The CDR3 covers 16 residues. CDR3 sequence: CASSQGSEQGQETQYF. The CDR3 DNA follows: TGTGCCAGCAGCCAAGGGTCCGAGCAGGGGCAAGAGACCCAGTACTTC.

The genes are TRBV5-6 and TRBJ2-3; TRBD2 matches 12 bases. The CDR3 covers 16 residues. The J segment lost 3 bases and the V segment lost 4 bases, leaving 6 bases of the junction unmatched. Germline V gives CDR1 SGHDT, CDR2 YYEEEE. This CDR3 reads CASSPMTSGSTDTQYF. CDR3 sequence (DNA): TGTGCCAGCAGCCCGATGACTAGCGGGAGTACAGATACGCAGTATTTT.

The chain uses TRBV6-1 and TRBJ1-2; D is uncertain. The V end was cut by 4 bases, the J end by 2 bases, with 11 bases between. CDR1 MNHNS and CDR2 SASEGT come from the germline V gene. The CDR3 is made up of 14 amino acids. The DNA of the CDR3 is TGTGCCAGCAGTGGAAGGGAGAAAAACTATGGCTACACCTTC. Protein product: CASSGREKNYGYTF.

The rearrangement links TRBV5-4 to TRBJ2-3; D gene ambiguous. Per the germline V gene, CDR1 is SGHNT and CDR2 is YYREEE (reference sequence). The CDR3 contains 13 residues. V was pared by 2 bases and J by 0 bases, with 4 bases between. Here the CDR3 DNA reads TGTGCCAGCAGCTTAGAGAGCACAGATACGCAGTATTTT. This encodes CASSLESTDTQYF.

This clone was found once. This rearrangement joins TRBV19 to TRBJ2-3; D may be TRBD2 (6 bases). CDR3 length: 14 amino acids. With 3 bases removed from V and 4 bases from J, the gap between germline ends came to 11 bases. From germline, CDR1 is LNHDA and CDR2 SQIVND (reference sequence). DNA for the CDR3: TGTGCCAGTAGTATGAACGGGGGAGCAGATACGCAGTATTTT. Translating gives CASSMNGGADTQYF.

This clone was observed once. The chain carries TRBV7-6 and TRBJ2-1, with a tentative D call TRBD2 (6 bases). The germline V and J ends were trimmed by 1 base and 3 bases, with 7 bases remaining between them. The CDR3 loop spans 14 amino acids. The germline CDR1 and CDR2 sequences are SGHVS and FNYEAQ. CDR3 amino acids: CASSLGLVYNEQFF. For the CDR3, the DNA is TGTGCCAGCAGCTTAGGACTAGTCTACAATGAGCAGTTCTTC.

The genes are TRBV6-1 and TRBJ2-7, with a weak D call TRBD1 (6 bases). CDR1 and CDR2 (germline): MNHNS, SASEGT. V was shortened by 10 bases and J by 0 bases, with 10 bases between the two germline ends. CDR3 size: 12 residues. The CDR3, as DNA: TGTGCCATCCGGGACAACTCCTACGAGCAGTACTTC. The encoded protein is CAIRDNSYEQYF.

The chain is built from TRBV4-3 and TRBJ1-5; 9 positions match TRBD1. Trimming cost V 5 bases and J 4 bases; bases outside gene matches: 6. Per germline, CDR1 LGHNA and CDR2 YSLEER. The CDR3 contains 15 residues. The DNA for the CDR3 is TGCGCCAGCAGCTTAGGACAGGGGACTAATCAGCCCCAGCATTTT. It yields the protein CASSLGQGTNQPQHF.

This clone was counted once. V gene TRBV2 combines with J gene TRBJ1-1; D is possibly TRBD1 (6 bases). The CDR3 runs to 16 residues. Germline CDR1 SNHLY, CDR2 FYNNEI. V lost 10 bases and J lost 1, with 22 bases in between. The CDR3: CAIYLRQRGQNTEAFF. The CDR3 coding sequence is TGTGCCATCTACCTCCGACAAAGGGGACAGAACACTGAAGCTTTCTTT.